This T cell receptor (beta chain) came from a study of cytotoxic CD8 clonotypes in ibrutinib-treated CLL. For the study at large: Sequenced samples delivered averages of 255,043 productive templates and 94,082 productive rearrangements.

This clone appeared a few times. The antigen remains undetermined. Findings of the study overall: T-cell clonality at baseline went above that of age-matched healthy donors and rose and fell with circulating CD8+ T-cell counts. Clonality went higher at ibrutinib response and then dropped back toward baseline at progression.

Only in-frame clones appear in the TCRdb table, and some are missing; sequencing was by immunoSEQ multiplex PCR. The table lists approximately 24,000 clones, approximately 71% of them singletons. PBMCs that had been cryopreserved were the source of 1.5 to 2 micrograms of genomic DNA for TCR beta libraries. Sequencing was performed on PBMCs, taken at disease progression, from a patient treated with ibrutinib. The TCR sequence derives from a human donor with chronic lymphocytic leukemia.

The CDR3 is CASSSTGDRETQYF. The CDR3 coding sequence is TGTGCCAGCAGTTCGACAGGGGACCGGGAGACCCAGTACTTC. The rearrangement uses TRBV7-8 and TRBJ2-5, with 8 bases aligning to TRBD1. J was trimmed by 5 bases and V by 6 bases; bases with no gene match: 8. The CDR3 covers 14 residues. Germline CDR1 SGHVS, CDR2 FQNEAQ.